The 20 T cell receptor beta chains in this list originate from one sample, sequenced in a study of T cells expressing NK-cell markers. Reprocessing the 5' RACE reads, TCRdb reports a single entry for every CDR3 protein and omits DNA. The listing records 350,000 to 450,000 distinct CDR3 sequences. The sample taken for sequencing was blood T cells: a sorted CD56 or NKG2C T cell subset, CD4+ or CD8+ T cells, or bulk PBMC T cells (not recorded which). The receptors were sampled from a man between 18 and 69 years old in good health.

This chain uses TRBV6-5 with TRBJ2-3; lacking DNA, the TRBD2 call made by TCRdb goes unchecked. The CDR3 is 14 residues long. Germline V lookup: CDR1 MNHEY, CDR2 SVGAGI. This CDR3 is CASSLDFRADTQYF.

The CDR3 loop is CASSQDSRQVSYEQYF. The V call is TRBV14, the J call TRBJ2-7; lacking DNA, the TRBD1 call made by TCRdb goes unchecked. In germline, CDR1 is SGHDN, CDR2 FVKESK. This CDR3 is built from 16 residues.

V is TRBV20-1 and J is TRBJ2-3. The CDR3 extends over 15 amino acids. The germline gives CDR1 DFQATT, CDR2 SNEGSKA (reference sequence). This CDR3 is CSARTFATSTDTQYF.

The chain links TRBV20-1 to TRBJ2-7; no DNA is available, so the TRBD1 call from TCRdb remains unchecked. The CDR3 length is 17 residues. Germline lookup yields CDR1 DFQATT and CDR2 SNEGSKA (reference sequence). CDR3 loop: CSARATLDRQYSYEQYF.

The CDR3 loop is CASSPPSAGSGEQYF. The chain couples TRBV6-1 to TRBJ2-7; the D gene TCRdb calls, TRBD1, cannot be checked with no DNA. The CDR3 is made up of 15 amino acids. From germline, CDR1 is MNHNS and CDR2 SASEGT.

V is TRBV5-1 and J is TRBJ2-3; TCRdb names TRBD2, which stays unverified in the absence of DNA. The CDR3 runs to 17 residues. Germline-derived CDR1 and CDR2 are SGHRS and YFSETQ. The CDR3 sequence: CASTWGWRATPTDTQYF.

The chain uses TRBV7-8 and TRBJ2-5; TCRdb gives TRBD1 as the D gene, but with no DNA this cannot be confirmed. The germline V gene encodes CDR1 SGHVS and CDR2 FQNEAQ. This CDR3 has 13 residues. CDR3 residues: CASGPAGGETQYF.

The chain employs TRBV7-9 and TRBJ2-3. The CDR3 totals 16 residues. From germline, CDR1 is SEHNR and CDR2 FQNEAQ (reference sequence). The chain's CDR3 is CASSQTLGTSTDTQYF.

The chain is built from TRBV7-9 and TRBJ2-3; lacking DNA, the TRBD1 call made by TCRdb goes unchecked. The CDR3 is made up of 15 amino acids. In germline, CDR1 is SEHNR, CDR2 FQNEAQ (reference sequence). Here the CDR3 reads CASNPGGGRTDTQYF.

The chain uses TRBV18 and TRBJ2-1; TCRdb selects TRBD2, and the lack of DNA leaves this call unchecked. Germline CDR1 KGHSH, CDR2 LQKENI. This CDR3 comprises 16 residues. The CDR3 loop is CASSPQTGTYYNEQFF.

This chain links TRBV28 with TRBJ2-3; as DNA is missing, the TRBD2 call by TCRdb cannot be tested. This CDR3 has 15 amino acids. Germline V CDR1 and CDR2: MDHEN, SYDVKM. The CDR3 sequence is CASSPRGSSRDTQYF.

This CDR3 reads CASSSARTGGRYEQYF. The chain carries TRBV6-5 and TRBJ2-7; the D gene TCRdb calls, TRBD1, cannot be checked with no DNA. Germline lookup yields CDR1 MNHEY and CDR2 SVGAGI. The CDR3 is 16 amino acids.

V usage is TRBV3-1 and J usage is TRBJ2-3; absent DNA, TCRdb's TRBD2 call cannot be checked. The CDR3 covers 14 residues. CDR1 is LGHDT and CDR2 is YNNKEL in the germline V gene (reference sequence). CDR3 region: CASSQGLAVDTQYF.

The chain employs TRBV9 and TRBJ2-2. The CDR3 covers 16 residues. The germline gives CDR1 SGDLS, CDR2 YYNGEE. The CDR3 protein is CASSVDVPSNTGELFF.

This chain joins TRBV6-5 and TRBJ1-1. Germline V lookup: CDR1 MNHEY, CDR2 SVGAGI. The CDR3 is 12 amino acids. This chain's CDR3 is CASKGANTEAFF.

The chain is built from TRBV27 and TRBJ2-3; as DNA is missing, the TRBD2 call by TCRdb cannot be tested. This CDR3 region has 11 residues. The germline V gene encodes CDR1 MNHEY and CDR2 SMNVEV (reference sequence). This chain's CDR3 is CASTSSLTQYF.

This chain connects TRBV7-9 to TRBJ2-3; the D gene TCRdb calls, TRBD2, cannot be checked with no DNA. The CDR3 has 15 amino acids. CDR1 is SEHNR and CDR2 is FQNEAQ in the germline V gene (reference sequence). CDR3: CASRREGENTDTQYF.

This chain uses TRBV9 with TRBJ2-2; TCRdb proposes TRBD2, but this gene call is untestable without DNA. Germline V gene data show CDR1 as SGDLS and CDR2 as YYNGEE. This CDR3 comprises 17 residues. The CDR3 is CASSVTSGGLYTGELFF.

J is TRBJ2-5 and V is TRBV5-1; TCRdb proposes TRBD1, but this gene call is untestable without DNA. Germline CDR1 and CDR2: SGHRS and YFSETQ. This CDR3 region has 17 residues. CDR3 loop: CASSPALGDRGQETQYF.

The rearrangement uses TRBV29-1 and TRBJ2-7; TCRdb lists TRBD1, though no DNA is available to test this call. The length of the CDR3 is 13 residues. From germline, CDR1 is SQVTM and CDR2 ANQGSEA. The CDR3: CSAHQTGEREQYF.